The 23 T cell receptor beta chains given below trace back to one sample, sequenced in a study of T-cell reconstitution after alpha-beta-depleted transplantation in children. It was with unique molecular identifiers that the TCRbeta library was prepared. MiXCR, run by TCRdb on the PCR reads, gives a single entry per CDR3 protein. The sample carries hundreds of thousands of distinct CDR3 sequences, roughly 15% recorded once. The sequences come from PBMCs, mostly from graft donor cells, collected 360 days after TCRalphabeta/CD19-depleted stem cell transplant. The receptor source for this set is a boy younger than two who had a stem cell transplant for Wiskott-Aldrich syndrome, so the T cells may come from the graft donor.

The V and J genes are TRBV3-1 and TRBJ2-1; D unresolved. This CDR3 region has 15 residues. Per the germline V gene, CDR1 is LGHDT and CDR2 is YNNKEL (reference sequence). V lost 5 bases to trimming and J lost 2 bases, with 13 bases between them. The CDR3 DNA is TGTGCCAGCAGCGAAACAATAACTACCTACAATGAGCAGTTCTTC. Its translation is CASSETITTYNEQFF.

The chain joins TRBV3-1 to TRBJ1-6; 8 nucleotides agree with TRBD1. This CDR3 spans 16 amino acids. Germline V gives CDR1 LGHDT, CDR2 YNNKEL (reference sequence). The V gene end was trimmed by 2 bases and the J gene end by 9 bases; junction bases not matched to a gene: 9. CDR3 DNA: TGTGCCAGCAGCCAATCCCTGACAGGGGTTGGTTCACCCCTCCACTTT. Its translation is CASSQSLTGVGSPLHF.

This clonotype was observed a few times. J is TRBJ2-1 and V is TRBV6-1; TRBD2 matches 7 bases. This CDR3 is 15 amino acids long. CDR1 is MNHNS, CDR2 SASEGT, per germline. Trimming removed 6 bases from V and 9 bases from J; junction bases left unmatched: 14. This CDR3 is CASRGGTPLEAEQFF. The DNA of the CDR3 is TGTGCCAGCAGGGGGGGGACTCCCCTAGAGGCTGAGCAGTTCTTC.

The V gene is TRBV6-2 or TRBV6-3, the J gene TRBJ2-7; tentatively, D is TRBD2 (6 bases). The CDR3 is 15 amino acids. With 5 bases removed from V and 0 bases from J, the gap between germline ends came to 14 bases. From germline, CDR1 is MNHEY and CDR2 SVGEGT. The CDR3 region has the DNA TGTGCCAGCAGTCGCGGAGGGAAAAGCTCCTACGAGCAGTACTTC. Protein sequence: CASSRGGKSSYEQYF.

The table lists this clonotype with a few counts. This sequence joins TRBV5-6 and TRBJ2-2; 9 nucleotides match TRBD1. V shed 4 bases, J shed 6 bases, and the junction held 10 bases outside the gene matches. Per the germline V gene, CDR1 is SGHDT and CDR2 is YYEEEE. The CDR3 sequence is 16 residues long. The CDR3 protein is CASSNLGQGDAGELFF. DNA of the CDR3: TGTGCCAGCAGCAACCTGGGACAGGGCGATGCCGGGGAGCTGTTTTTT.

The V and J genes are TRBV20-1 and TRBJ2-3; a possible D gene is TRBD2 (7 bases). The V end lost 0 bases, the J end lost 0 bases, and 13 bases lay between the germline ends. Germline V gene data show CDR1 as DFQATT and CDR2 as SNEGSKA (reference sequence). This CDR3 is 16 amino acids long. CDR3 DNA: TGCAGTGCTAGAGATCCCGGGGGGCGTAGCACAGATACGCAGTATTTT. The encoded protein is CSARDPGGRSTDTQYF.

V is TRBV7-6 and J is TRBJ1-6; D remains unclear. With 5 bases removed from V and 7 bases from J, the gap between germline ends came to 12 bases. The CDR3 extends over 14 amino acids. In germline, CDR1 is SGHVS, CDR2 FNYEAQ. CDR3 nucleotides: TGTGCCAGCAGCCTGGCTGGGTTCAATTCACCCCTCCACTTT. It translates to CASSLAGFNSPLHF. Variable domain in full (rest from reference TRBV7-6 and TRBJ1-6): GAGVSQSPRYKVTKRGQDVALRCDPISGHVSLYWYRQALGQGPEFLTYFNYEAQQDKSGLPNDRFSAERPEGSISTLTIQRTEQRDSAMYRCASSLAGFNSPLHFGNGTRLTVT.

This clonotype was found many times. V and J are TRBV12-3 or TRBV12-4 and TRBJ2-7, with a tentative D call TRBD1 (5 bases). The V end lost 0 bases, the J end lost 4 bases, and 10 bases lay between the germline ends. CDR3 size: 14 residues. The CDR3: CASSLAGLLYEQYF. For the CDR3, the DNA is TGTGCCAGCAGTTTAGCGGGGCTTTTATACGAGCAGTACTTC.

This clonotype has just a few counts. This chain connects TRBV5-6 to TRBJ2-5, with 11 bases fitting TRBD2. V shed 3 bases, J shed 5 bases, and the junction held 9 bases outside the gene matches. The CDR3 consists of 16 residues. CDR1 and CDR2 (germline): SGHDT, YYEEEE. The CDR3 region has the DNA TGTGCCAGCAGCTCTTCATTAGCGGGGGGGCCGGAGACCCAGTACTTC. Translating gives CASSSSLAGGPETQYF.

The chain uses TRBV20-1 and TRBJ2-3; tentative D call: TRBD2 (6 bases). The CDR3 covers 16 residues. Trimming took off 5 bases at V and 2 bases at J, with 20 bases between the two ends. Germline CDR1 reads DFQATT; CDR2 reads SNEGSKA (reference sequence). CDR3 sequence reads: CSASGVGIEATDTQYF. CDR3 bases: TGCAGTGCTTCGGGGGTGGGTATCGAGGCCACAGATACGCAGTATTTT.

The rearrangement links TRBV19 to TRBJ2-7, with a weak D call TRBD1 (6 bases). Germline-derived CDR1 and CDR2 are LNHDA and SQIVND (reference sequence). This CDR3 is built from 13 residues. V lost 8 bases and J lost 2, with 13 bases in between. The CDR3 DNA follows: TGTGCCAGTTCTAGGACAGTTACCTACGAGCAGTACTTC. It is translated as CASSRTVTYEQYF. Complete variable domain (other parts from reference TRBV19 and TRBJ2-7): DGGITQSPKYLFRKEGQNVTLSCEQNLNHDAMYWYRQDPGQGLRLIYYSQIVNDFQKGDIAEGYSVSREKKESFPLTVTSAQKNPTAFYLCASSRTVTYEQYFGPGTRLTVT.

This clonotype appeared a few times. The chain combines TRBV24-1 with TRBJ2-1, with 10 bases fitting TRBD2. The CDR3 is 16 residues long. V lost 5 bases and J lost 6; bases outside the gene matches: 9. Germline assignment: CDR1 KGHDR and CDR2 SFDVKD. The CDR3, as DNA: TGTGCCACCAGTGGGGACAGCGGGGGGGACTTCAATGAGCAGTTCTTC. Translation: CATSGDSGGDFNEQFF.

V usage is TRBV7-9 and J usage is TRBJ1-5; possible D gene TRBD1, 5 bases. Trimming left V 5 bases short and J 4 bases short, with 9 bases between. From germline, CDR1 is SEHNR and CDR2 FQNEAQ (reference sequence). The CDR3 length is 13 residues. For the CDR3, the DNA is TGTGCCAGCAGCCGGGGGGGGAATCAGCCCCAGCATTTT. Its protein product is CASSRGGNQPQHF.

CDR3: CASSPLAGGTNEQFF. The DNA for the CDR3 is TGTGCCAGCAGCCCCCTAGCGGGGGGGACGAATGAGCAGTTCTTC. The chain uses TRBV7-2 and TRBJ2-1; 12 nucleotides agree with TRBD2. V gave up 5 bases and J gave up 7 bases; unmatched junction bases: 6. The CDR3 loop spans 15 amino acids. Germline lookup yields CDR1 SGHTA and CDR2 FQGNSA.

This clonotype was seen many times. V is TRBV7-9 and J is TRBJ2-5; 8 bases map to TRBD2. The CDR3 has 16 amino acids. After removal of 4 bases from V and 2 bases from J, the junction contained 9 bases not matched to a gene. The germline gives CDR1 SEHNR, CDR2 FQNEAQ (reference sequence). The CDR3 sequence: CASSWTSIRGQETQYF. The CDR3 DNA reads as TGTGCCAGCAGCTGGACTAGCATCCGTGGACAAGAGACCCAGTACTTC.

This clonotype has a handful of counts. This chain links TRBV20-1 with TRBJ2-1; 13 nucleotides align to TRBD2. The CDR3 extends over 13 amino acids. The germline V gene encodes CDR1 DFQATT and CDR2 SNEGSKA (reference sequence). V trimming: 0 bases; J trimming: 15 bases; junction bases outside the gene matches: 5. The CDR3 coding sequence is TGCAGTGCTAGAGATGGACTAGCGGGAGTGCCGTTCTTC. Amino acids: CSARDGLAGVPFF.

This chain joins TRBV12-3 or TRBV12-4 and TRBJ1-6; D gene ambiguous. V shed 8 bases and J shed 3 bases, with 17 bases lying between them. CDR3 length: 16 residues. The CDR3 spells CASSDRALVYNSPLHF. The CDR3 DNA reads as TGTGCCAGCTCTGACCGGGCCCTCGTCTATAATTCACCCCTCCACTTT.

This clonotype was picked up a small number of times. V is TRBV14 and J is TRBJ2-1; 7 positions match TRBD1. There are 16 residues in the CDR3. Germline assignment: CDR1 SGHDN and CDR2 FVKESK. J gave up 4 bases and V 0 bases, and 6 bases lay outside the gene matches. The CDR3 DNA is TGTGCCAGCAGCCAAGATAAAGGGGGCCCATACAATGAGCAGTTCTTC. Translation: CASSQDKGGPYNEQFF.

Notes on this clonotype: The DNA is left out, because the CDR3 cannot be placed on it with certainty; the CDR3 is given as TCRdb lists it. The chain is built from TRBV23-1 and TRBJ2-2. TRBV23-1 is sorted into the ORF group, with uncertain function. The length of the CDR3 is 14 amino acids, counting both ends. CDR3 residues: CASSQPRHRGAVFF.

The gene calls are TRBV20-1 and TRBJ2-7; D might be TRBD2 (5 bases). This CDR3 is 14 amino acids long. V lost 0 bases to trimming and J lost 2 bases, with 11 bases between them. Germline CDR1 reads DFQATT; CDR2 reads SNEGSKA (reference sequence). The CDR3 bases are TGCAGTGCTAGAGATGGCGGGCTTCCCTACGAGCAGTACTTC. It yields the protein CSARDGGLPYEQYF.

This clonotype appeared a few times. The chain couples TRBV19 to TRBJ2-2; D remains ambiguous. Germline V gives CDR1 LNHDA, CDR2 SQIVND (reference sequence). The CDR3 totals 16 residues. Trimming pared 1 base from V and 0 bases from J, leaving 9 bases between. DNA for the CDR3: TGTGCCAGTAGTATAGTAAGGCGGTCGAACACCGGGGAGCTGTTTTTT. This translates into CASSIVRRSNTGELFF.

The J gene is TRBJ1-1, the V gene TRBV10-3; D gene unclear. From germline, CDR1 is ENHRY and CDR2 SYGVKD. This CDR3 has 13 residues. V dropped 4 bases and J dropped 2 bases, with 8 bases sitting between them. CDR3 in amino acids: CAISAEVNTEAFF. The CDR3 DNA reads as TGTGCCATCAGTGCCGAAGTTAACACTGAAGCTTTCTTT.

Only a few counts were recorded for this clonotype. The V gene is TRBV5-1, the J gene TRBJ2-3, with TRBD2 matching 13 bases. CDR1 is SGHRS, CDR2 YFSETQ, per germline. The CDR3 runs 19 residues. The junction had 11 bases not matched to a gene; V was cut back by 0 bases and J by 4 bases. The CDR3 coding sequence is TGCGCCAGCAGCTTGGGGAAGACTAGCGGGGGGTCAAGCGCAGATACGCAGTATTTT. This sequence encodes CASSLGKTSGGSSADTQYF.